The 4 T cell receptor beta chains listed next were all sequenced from one sample in a study of identical twins. TCRdb re-called the 5' RACE reads through MiXCR, storing one row per CDR3 protein. The sample consists of fewer than 900,000 distinct CDR3 sequences, 15% to 20% of them appearing once. Separately, the same data were catalogued under a study of T cells expressing NK-cell markers.

Sequenced: PBMCs. These TCRs come from a woman between 18 and 29 years old in good health.

The chain employs TRBV9 and TRBJ2-7, with D possibly TRBD1 on 5 matching bases. CDR1 is SGDLS and CDR2 is YYNGEE in the germline V gene. V shed 3 bases and J shed 5 bases, with 12 bases lying between them. CDR3 length equals 13 residues. CDR3 amino acids: CASSGQGENEQYF. The CDR3, as DNA: TGTGCCAGCAGCGGACAAGGGGAAAACGAGCAGTACTTC.

This clonotype was observed at least ten times. The chain uses TRBV12-3 or TRBV12-4 and TRBJ2-1; D call uncertain. The V gene lost 4 bases and the J gene lost 3 bases, with 10 bases spanning the gap. The CDR3 runs 14 residues. The CDR3 is CASSYRQIYNEQFF. CDR3 bases: TGTGCCAGCAGTTACCGTCAGATCTACAATGAGCAGTTCTTC.

This clonotype was found a few times. The gene calls are TRBV7-2 and TRBJ2-1, with 7 bases identical to TRBD2. Germline CDR1 and CDR2: SGHTA and FQGNSA. Trimming at V came to 0 bases and at J to 8 bases, leaving 4 bases not matched to a gene. The CDR3 sequence is 14 residues long. This CDR3 is CASSLARGVDEQFF. CDR3 sequence (DNA): TGTGCCAGCAGCTTAGCCCGGGGGGTGGATGAGCAGTTCTTC.

The CDR3 region has the DNA TGTGCCACCAGCAGAGCCGGGACCCCCGGGGAGCTGTTTTTT. Its translation: CATSRAGTPGELFF. The chain uses TRBV15 and TRBJ2-2; D tentatively reads TRBD1 or TRBD2 (5 bases each). V lost 1 base to trimming and J lost 6 bases, with 9 bases between them. Germline CDR1 reads LNHNV; CDR2 reads YYDKDF (reference sequence). CDR3 length: 14 residues.